This T cell receptor beta chain was sequenced during a study of shared clonotypes between healthy human individuals. The study, taken as a whole, reports: An effect of sequencing depth on clonotype sharing among donors was expected. Non-shared clonotypes showed lower generation probabilities than clonotypes common to all four donors.

Original data processing: ImmunoSEQ supplied junction-only sequences lacking quality scores, so filtering was different. Profiled with immunoSEQ multiplex PCR; TCRdb holds only in-frame clones, not every one. V, J and clone size reflect that table, while D and trimming were determined from the DNA. The table includes around 370,000 clones, 90% to 98% detected once. Turning to this clone: The antigen remains undetermined.

Trimming removed 3 bases from V and 4 bases from J, with 12 bases in between. Looked up from germline, CDR1 is MNHEY and CDR2 is SMNVEV (reference sequence). This CDR3 spans 14 amino acids. Sequencing input: memory CD8+ T cells sorted from blood. As for subset: CD45RO+ cells pooled with CCR7-negative TemRA cells. J is TRBJ1-1 and V is TRBV27; D gene uncertain. This clonotype was sampled from a man under 40 in good health. CDR3 sequence (DNA): TGTGCCAGCAGTTTCTGGGGTGGTTCCACTGAAGCTTTCTTT. Protein: CASSFWGGSTEAFF.